The T cell receptor (beta chain) described here comes from a study of PD-L1 blockade in urothelial cancer. Study at large: Among blood samples, the median T cell count was around 140,000. Findings and limits, study-wide: Better survival was forecast by a pretreatment blood TCR clonality below the median.

Between the trimmed V and J ends, which lost 6 bases and 6 bases, there was a span of 22 bases. This CDR3 is built from 16 residues. In germline, CDR1 is MGHDK, CDR2 SYGVNS. Details on this clone: The antigen remains undetermined.

Assay: immunoSEQ multiplex PCR; the TCRdb copy retains only in-frame clones and omits some. The table shows tens of thousands of clones, with around four fifths occurring only once. Documented time point: pretreatment peripheral blood. Patients had urothelial carcinoma that was locally advanced or metastatic. Patients yielded 1 to 8 samples each, pretreatment and on-treatment. This chain joins TRBV25-1 and TRBJ2-3; TRBD1 is a possible D gene (5 bases). The source was PBMCs, collected around atezolizumab (anti-PD-L1) treatment. The TCR was taken from a man in his fifties with urothelial cancer. The CDR3 spells CASRSRATSISDTQYF. The DNA of the CDR3 is TGTGCCAGCAGGTCCAGGGCGACCTCCATTAGTGATACGCAGTATTTT.